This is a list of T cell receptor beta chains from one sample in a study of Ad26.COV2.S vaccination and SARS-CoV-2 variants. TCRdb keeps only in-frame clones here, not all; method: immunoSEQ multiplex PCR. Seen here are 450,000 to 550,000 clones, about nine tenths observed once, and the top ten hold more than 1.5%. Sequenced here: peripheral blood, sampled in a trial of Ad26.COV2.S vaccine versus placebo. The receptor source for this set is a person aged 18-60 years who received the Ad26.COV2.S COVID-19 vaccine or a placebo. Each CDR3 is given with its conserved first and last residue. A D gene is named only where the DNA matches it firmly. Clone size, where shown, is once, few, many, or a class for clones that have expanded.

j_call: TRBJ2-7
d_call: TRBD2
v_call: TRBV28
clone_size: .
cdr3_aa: CASSLLASGRREQYF
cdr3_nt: TGTGCCAGCAGTTTATTGGCTAGCGGGAGAAGGGAGCAGTACTTC

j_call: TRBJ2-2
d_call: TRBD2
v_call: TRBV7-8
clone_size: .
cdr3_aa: CASSPGGSGRPGELFF
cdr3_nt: TGTGCCAGCAGCCCCGGGGGTAGCGGGAGACCCGGGGAGCTGTTTTTT

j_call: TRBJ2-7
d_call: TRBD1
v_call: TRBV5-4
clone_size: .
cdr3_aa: CASSPLGRTGFHEQYF
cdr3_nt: TGTGCCAGCAGCCCCCTTGGCCGGACAGGGTTCCACGAGCAGTACTTC

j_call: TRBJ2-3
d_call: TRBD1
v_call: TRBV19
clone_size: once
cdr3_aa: CASSRGQGADTQYF
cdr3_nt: TGTGCCAGTAGTCGTGGACAGGGAGCAGATACGCAGTATTTT

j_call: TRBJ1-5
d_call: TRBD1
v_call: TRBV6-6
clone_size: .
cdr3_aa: CARVQGVGQPQHF
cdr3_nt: TGTGCCAGAGTACAGGGGGTCGGGCAGCCCCAGCATTTT

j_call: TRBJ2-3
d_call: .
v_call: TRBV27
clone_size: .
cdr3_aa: CASRDPGSTDTQYF
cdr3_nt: TGTGCCAGCAGGGATCCAGGCTCCACAGATACGCAGTATTTT

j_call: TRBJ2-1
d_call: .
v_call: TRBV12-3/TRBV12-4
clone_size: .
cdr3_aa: CASSSGTYNEQFF
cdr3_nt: TGTGCCAGCAGTTCCGGGACCTACAATGAGCAGTTCTTC

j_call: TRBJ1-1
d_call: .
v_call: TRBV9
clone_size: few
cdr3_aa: CASSLRGGTEAFF
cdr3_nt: TGTGCCAGCAGCTTGAGGGGAGGCACTGAAGCTTTCTTT

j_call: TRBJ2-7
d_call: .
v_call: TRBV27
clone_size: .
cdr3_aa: CASSLGGGVSREQYF
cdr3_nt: TGTGCCAGCAGTTTAGGTGGGGGCGTTTCGCGCGAGCAGTACTTC

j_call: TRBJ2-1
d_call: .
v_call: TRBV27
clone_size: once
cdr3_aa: CASSGGAGAGSYNEQFF
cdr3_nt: TGTGCCAGCAGTGGAGGCGCGGGGGCCGGCTCCTACAATGAGCAGTTCTTC

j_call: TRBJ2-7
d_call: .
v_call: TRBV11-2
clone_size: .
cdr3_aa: CASSQGGRRSYEQYF
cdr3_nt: TGTGCCAGCAGCCAGGGGGGGAGGCGATCCTACGAGCAGTACTTC

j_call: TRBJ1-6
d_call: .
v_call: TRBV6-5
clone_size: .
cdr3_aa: CASRTGSNSPLHF
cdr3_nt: TGTGCCAGCAGGACAGGCTCTAATTCACCCCTCCACTTT

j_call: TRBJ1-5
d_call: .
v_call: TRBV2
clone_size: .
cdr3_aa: CASNQRGNQPQHF
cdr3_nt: TGTGCCAGCAACCAAAGGGGAAATCAGCCCCAGCATTTT

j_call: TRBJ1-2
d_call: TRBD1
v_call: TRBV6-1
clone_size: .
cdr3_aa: CASREGTAKDNYGYTF
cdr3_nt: TGTGCCAGCAGAGAAGGGACAGCGAAAGATAACTATGGCTACACCTTC

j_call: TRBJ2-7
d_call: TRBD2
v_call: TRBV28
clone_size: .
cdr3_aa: CASSSPGGASYEQYF
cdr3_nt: TGTGCCAGCAGCTCCCCGGGGGGGGCATCCTACGAGCAGTACTTC

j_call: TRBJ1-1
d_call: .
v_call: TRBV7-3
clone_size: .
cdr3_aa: CASSSSGGDTEAFF
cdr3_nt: TGTGCCAGCAGCTCCTCGGGAGGGGACACTGAAGCTTTCTTT

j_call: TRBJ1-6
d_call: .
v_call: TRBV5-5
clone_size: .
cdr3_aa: CASSEKAEANSPLHF
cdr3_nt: TGTGCCAGCAGCGAGAAAGCAGAGGCTAATTCACCCCTCCACTTT

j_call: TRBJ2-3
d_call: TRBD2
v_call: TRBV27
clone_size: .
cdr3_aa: CASSPRLAGTDTQYF
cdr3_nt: TGTGCCAGCAGCCCAAGACTAGCGGGCACAGATACGCAGTATTTT

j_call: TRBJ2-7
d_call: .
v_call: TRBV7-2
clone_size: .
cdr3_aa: CASSLRPRTADYEQYF
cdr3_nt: TGTGCCAGCAGCCTGCGCCCCCGTACGGCAGACTACGAGCAGTACTTC

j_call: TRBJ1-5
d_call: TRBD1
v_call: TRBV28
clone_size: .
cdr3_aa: CASSKLTGNQPQHF
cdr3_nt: TGTGCCAGCAGTAAACTGACAGGGAATCAGCCCCAGCATTTT

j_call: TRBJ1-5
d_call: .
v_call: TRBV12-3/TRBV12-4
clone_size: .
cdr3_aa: CASSVGGHQPQHF
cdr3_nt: TGTGCCAGCAGTGTCGGAGGGCATCAGCCCCAGCATTTT

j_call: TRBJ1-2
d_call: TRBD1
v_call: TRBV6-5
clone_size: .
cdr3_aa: CASSYSEGAYGYTF
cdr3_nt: TGTGCCAGCAGTTACTCAGAGGGGGCCTATGGCTACACCTTC